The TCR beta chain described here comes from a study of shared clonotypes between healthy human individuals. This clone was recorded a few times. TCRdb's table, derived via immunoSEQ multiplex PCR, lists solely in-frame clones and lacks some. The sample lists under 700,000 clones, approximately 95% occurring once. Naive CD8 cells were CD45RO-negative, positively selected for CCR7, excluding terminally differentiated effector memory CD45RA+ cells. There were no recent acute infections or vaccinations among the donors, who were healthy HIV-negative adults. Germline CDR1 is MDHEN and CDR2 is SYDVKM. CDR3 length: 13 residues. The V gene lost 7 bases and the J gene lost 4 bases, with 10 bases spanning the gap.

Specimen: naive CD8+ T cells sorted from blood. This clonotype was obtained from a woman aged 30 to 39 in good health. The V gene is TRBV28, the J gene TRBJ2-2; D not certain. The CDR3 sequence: CASMKRVTGELFF. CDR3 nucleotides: TGTGCCAGCATGAAAAGGGTCACCGGGGAGCTGTTTTTT.